These T cell receptor beta chains were read from a single sample in a study of OX40 agonist ivuxolimab in advanced cancers. Only in-frame clones appear in the TCRdb table, and some are missing; sequencing was by immunoSEQ multiplex PCR. The table lists nearly 60,000 clones, over 70% of them singletons. The material was CD4+ or CD8+ T cells sorted from blood, obtained in a trial of the OX40 agonist ivuxolimab. These receptors came from an adult with an advanced solid tumor such as melanoma, head and neck, liver or kidney cancer. Both conserved end residues are part of each CDR3. A D gene is named only where the DNA matches it firmly. Where a row states a size, it is once, few, many or the class of an expanded clone; other rows omit it.

v_call: TRBV5-4
j_call: TRBJ2-1
d_call: TRBD2
clone_size: .
cdr3_aa: CASSLPGGEGHNEQFF
cdr3_nt: TGTGCCAGCAGCCTTCCGGGCGGGGAGGGGCACAATGAGCAGTTCTTC

v_call: TRBV19
j_call: TRBJ2-7
d_call: .
clone_size: .
cdr3_aa: CASTRHRESYEQYF
cdr3_nt: TGTGCCAGTACCCGTCACAGGGAATCCTACGAGCAGTACTTC

v_call: TRBV30
j_call: TRBJ2-2
d_call: TRBD2
clone_size: .
cdr3_aa: CAWSLAGRSTGELFF
cdr3_nt: TGTGCCTGGAGTTTAGCCGGGAGGAGCACCGGGGAGCTGTTTTTT

v_call: TRBV28
j_call: TRBJ2-1
d_call: TRBD2
clone_size: .
cdr3_aa: CASSFGFFHRMSGRAQLTNNEQFF
cdr3_nt: TGTGCCAGCAGTTTTGGATTTTTCCATCGCATGAGCGGGAGGGCCCAGCTTACTAACAATGAGCAGTTCTTC

v_call: TRBV7-8
j_call: TRBJ2-7
d_call: .
clone_size: .
cdr3_aa: CASSLEVASSYEQYF
cdr3_nt: TGTGCCAGCAGCTTAGAAGTAGCCAGCTCCTACGAGCAGTACTTC

v_call: TRBV5-1
j_call: TRBJ2-7
d_call: .
clone_size: .
cdr3_aa: CASSPQVEREQYF
cdr3_nt: TGCGCCAGCAGCCCTCAAGTGGAACGCGAGCAGTACTTC

v_call: TRBV7-2
j_call: TRBJ2-1
d_call: .
clone_size: .
cdr3_aa: CASSLGDGTYNEQFF
cdr3_nt: TGTGCCAGCAGCTTAGGGGACGGAACCTACAATGAGCAGTTCTTC

v_call: TRBV28
j_call: TRBJ2-2
d_call: .
clone_size: .
cdr3_aa: CATSVLSTGELFF
cdr3_nt: TGTGCCACCTCTGTCTTGAGCACCGGGGAGCTGTTTTTT

v_call: TRBV2
j_call: TRBJ2-7
d_call: .
clone_size: .
cdr3_aa: CASSRVTGYKQYF
cdr3_nt: TGTGCCAGCAGTCGGGTTACAGGTTACAAGCAGTACTTC

v_call: TRBV9
j_call: TRBJ2-3
d_call: .
clone_size: .
cdr3_aa: CASSVEQGITDTQYF
cdr3_nt: TGTGCCAGCAGCGTAGAGCAGGGGATCACAGATACGCAGTATTTT

v_call: TRBV4-1
j_call: TRBJ1-5
d_call: TRBD1
clone_size: .
cdr3_aa: CASSQEGRGGNQPQHF
cdr3_nt: TGCGCCAGCAGCCAAGAGGGCAGGGGGGGAAATCAGCCCCAGCATTTT

v_call: TRBV19
j_call: TRBJ2-3
d_call: .
clone_size: .
cdr3_aa: CASRTGNTDTQYF
cdr3_nt: TGTGCCAGTAGAACGGGGAACACAGATACGCAGTATTTT

v_call: TRBV29-1
j_call: TRBJ1-1
d_call: .
clone_size: .
cdr3_aa: CSVEDLPGTGGVRTEAFF
cdr3_nt: TGCAGCGTTGAAGATCTTCCCGGGACCGGCGGAGTTAGGACTGAAGCTTTCTTT

v_call: TRBV7-2
j_call: TRBJ2-1
d_call: .
clone_size: .
cdr3_aa: CASSRQAGLADEQFF
cdr3_nt: TGTGCCAGCAGCCGTCAAGCAGGATTGGCCGATGAGCAGTTCTTC

v_call: TRBV6-5
j_call: TRBJ2-7
d_call: .
clone_size: .
cdr3_aa: CASTRDGTYEQYF
cdr3_nt: TGTGCCAGCACCCGGGACGGAACCTACGAGCAGTACTTC

v_call: TRBV4-1
j_call: TRBJ2-5
d_call: TRBD1
clone_size: .
cdr3_aa: CASSRGKLQGVQETQYF
cdr3_nt: TGCGCCAGCAGCCGAGGAAAGTTACAGGGGGTTCAAGAGACCCAGTACTTC

v_call: TRBV10-1
j_call: TRBJ2-3
d_call: .
clone_size: .
cdr3_aa: CASPCSSADTQYF
cdr3_nt: TGCGCCAGCCCTTGTTCTTCCGCAGATACGCAGTATTTT

v_call: TRBV7-8
j_call: TRBJ2-7
d_call: .
clone_size: .
cdr3_aa: CASSMGPGSYEQYF
cdr3_nt: TGTGCCAGCAGCATGGGACCGGGGTCCTACGAGCAGTACTTC

v_call: TRBV27
j_call: TRBJ2-2
d_call: .
clone_size: .
cdr3_aa: CASSLYGELFF
cdr3_nt: TGTGCCAGCAGTTTATACGGGGAGCTGTTTTTT

v_call: TRBV5-6
j_call: TRBJ1-2
d_call: .
clone_size: .
cdr3_aa: CASSFRASGYTF
cdr3_nt: TGTGCCAGCAGCTTTAGGGCGTCTGGCTACACCTTC

v_call: TRBV5-1
j_call: TRBJ1-1
d_call: TRBD1
clone_size: .
cdr3_aa: CASSHGQGGAEAFF
cdr3_nt: TGCGCCAGCAGCCACGGACAGGGTGGGGCTGAAGCTTTCTTT

v_call: TRBV4-1
j_call: TRBJ1-2
d_call: .
clone_size: .
cdr3_aa: CASSPYEEYGYTF
cdr3_nt: TGCGCCAGCAGCCCGTACGAGGAGTATGGCTACACCTTC

v_call: TRBV10-3
j_call: TRBJ2-7
d_call: .
clone_size: .
cdr3_aa: CAIMGRGSEEQYF
cdr3_nt: TGTGCCATCATGGGACGGGGGTCTGAAGAGCAGTACTTC

v_call: TRBV30
j_call: TRBJ2-7
d_call: .
clone_size: .
cdr3_aa: CAWKPPGSGEQYF
cdr3_nt: TGTGCCTGGAAACCTCCGGGTTCGGGCGAGCAGTACTTC

v_call: TRBV28
j_call: TRBJ1-2
d_call: TRBD1
clone_size: .
cdr3_aa: CASAITGGYGYTF
cdr3_nt: TGTGCCAGCGCAATTACAGGGGGCTATGGCTACACCTTC

v_call: TRBV19
j_call: TRBJ1-2
d_call: .
clone_size: .
cdr3_aa: CASSISRDNYGYTF
cdr3_nt: TGTGCCAGTAGTATATCCCGGGACAACTATGGCTACACCTTC

v_call: TRBV4-1
j_call: TRBJ2-7
d_call: .
clone_size: .
cdr3_aa: CASSPLHSTLSEQYF
cdr3_nt: TGCGCCAGCAGCCCCCTACATAGCACACTTTCCGAGCAGTACTTC

v_call: TRBV19
j_call: TRBJ2-7
d_call: .
clone_size: .
cdr3_aa: CASSTMTGAYEQYF
cdr3_nt: TGTGCCAGTAGCACCATGACGGGGGCCTACGAGCAGTACTTC

v_call: TRBV6-5
j_call: TRBJ2-1
d_call: TRBD1
clone_size: .
cdr3_aa: CASSYLGQGIGEQFF
cdr3_nt: TGTGCCAGCAGTTACCTGGGACAGGGGATTGGGGAGCAGTTCTTC

v_call: TRBV2
j_call: TRBJ2-5
d_call: TRBD2
clone_size: .
cdr3_aa: CASSGRTSADQETQYF
cdr3_nt: TGTGCCAGCAGTGGTCGGACTAGCGCTGACCAAGAGACCCAGTACTTC

v_call: TRBV6-4
j_call: TRBJ2-4
d_call: .
clone_size: .
cdr3_aa: CASRRGTAIAKNIQYF
cdr3_nt: TGTGCCAGCAGGCGCGGGACAGCTATAGCCAAAAACATTCAGTACTTC

v_call: TRBV6-6
j_call: TRBJ1-5
d_call: .
clone_size: .
cdr3_aa: CASSLTGGGGNQPQHF
cdr3_nt: TGTGCCAGCAGCCTCACAGGAGGGGGGGGCAATCAGCCCCAGCATTTT

v_call: TRBV10-2
j_call: TRBJ1-1
d_call: .
clone_size: .
cdr3_aa: CASMQGRGTEAFF
cdr3_nt: TGCGCCAGCATGCAGGGACGCGGCACTGAAGCTTTCTTT

v_call: TRBV19
j_call: TRBJ1-3
d_call: TRBD1
clone_size: .
cdr3_aa: CASSPTGGGNTIYF
cdr3_nt: TGTGCCAGTAGTCCGACAGGGGGAGGAAACACCATATATTTT

v_call: TRBV7-3
j_call: TRBJ2-2
d_call: TRBD2
clone_size: .
cdr3_aa: CASSPSTSGVTGELFF
cdr3_nt: TGTGCCAGCAGCCCTTCCACTAGCGGAGTCACCGGGGAGCTGTTTTTT

v_call: TRBV7-9
j_call: TRBJ2-1
d_call: TRBD2
clone_size: .
cdr3_aa: CASSPLGLASEQFF
cdr3_nt: TGTGCCAGCAGCCCCTTGGGACTAGCGAGCGAGCAGTTCTTC

v_call: TRBV5-1
j_call: TRBJ1-3
d_call: .
clone_size: once
cdr3_aa: CASSLDTAGNTIYF
cdr3_nt: TGCGCCAGCAGCTTGGATACAGCTGGAAACACCATATATTTT

v_call: TRBV7-9
j_call: TRBJ1-3
d_call: .
clone_size: .
cdr3_aa: CASRATAPGAGNTIYF
cdr3_nt: TGTGCCAGCAGAGCAACCGCCCCAGGGGCTGGAAACACCATATATTTT

v_call: TRBV5-1
j_call: TRBJ1-4
d_call: TRBD1
clone_size: .
cdr3_aa: CASSLVTGFSLFF
cdr3_nt: TGCGCCAGCAGCTTGGTGACAGGGTTCAGCCTGTTTTTT

v_call: TRBV27
j_call: TRBJ1-6
d_call: .
clone_size: once
cdr3_aa: CASSRGAGDRNSPLHF
cdr3_nt: TGTGCCAGCAGCCGAGGGGCAGGGGACCGCAATTCACCCCTCCACTTT

v_call: TRBV14
j_call: TRBJ2-7
d_call: TRBD2
clone_size: .
cdr3_aa: CASSLAGVGSYEQYF
cdr3_nt: TGTGCCAGCAGCCTAGCGGGAGTGGGGTCCTACGAGCAGTACTTC

v_call: TRBV7-8
j_call: TRBJ2-7
d_call: TRBD1
clone_size: .
cdr3_aa: CASSTPGTGVREQYF
cdr3_nt: TGTGCCAGCAGCACACCCGGGACAGGGGTGCGCGAGCAGTACTTC

v_call: TRBV9
j_call: TRBJ2-7
d_call: .
clone_size: .
cdr3_aa: CASSVGLGPGSSYEQYF
cdr3_nt: TGTGCCAGCAGCGTAGGGTTGGGGCCAGGGAGCTCCTACGAGCAGTACTTC

v_call: TRBV19
j_call: TRBJ1-5
d_call: .
clone_size: .
cdr3_aa: CASSKFTPGEPQHF
cdr3_nt: TGTGCCAGTAGTAAATTCACCCCAGGCGAGCCCCAGCATTTT

v_call: TRBV28
j_call: TRBJ2-3
d_call: TRBD2
clone_size: once
cdr3_aa: CASSSQGEGSTQYF
cdr3_nt: TGTGCCAGCAGTTCCCAAGGGGAGGGAAGCACGCAGTATTTT